These 8 T cell receptor beta chains were all obtained from the same sample, sequenced in a study of blood T cell repertoires in COVID-19 (dated by TCRdb to between 2020 and 2021). The method was the immunoSEQ multiplex PCR assay. In TCRdb, the immuneACCESS table is reduced to in-frame sequences with V and J assigned. These tables do not hold every clone; where another copy was compared, an unresolved V gene accounts for under half, and the others remain unexplained. The sample data list about 220,000 clones, and about nine tenths of these were observed just once. Less than 4.5% of the sample is held by the ten biggest clonotypes. The specimen sequenced was PBMCs or T cells enriched from blood (not recorded which). Receptor source: a woman in her thirties or forties with acute COVID-19.

This clone has just one count. The chain uses TRBV19 and TRBJ2-4, with D maybe TRBD1 (6 bases). The CDR3 runs 13 residues. Germline V gives CDR1 LNHDA, CDR2 SQIVND (reference sequence). Deletions cut 0 bases from V and 6 bases from J, with 6 bases between. The CDR3 is CASSIDRGNIQYF. CDR3 coding DNA: TGTGCCAGTAGTATAGACAGGGGAAACATTCAGTACTTC.

This sequence joins TRBV7-8 and TRBJ1-4; 7 nucleotides agree with TRBD1. Per germline, CDR1 SGHVS and CDR2 FQNEAQ. The V and J ends lost 5 bases and 3 bases, in that order; junction bases with no gene match: 9. The CDR3 is made up of 16 amino acids. DNA of the CDR3: TGTGCCAGCAGCCAAGACAGGGTCGGGGCTAATGAAAAACTGTTTTTT. It encodes CASSQDRVGANEKLFF.

This clone has just one count. The chain joins TRBV7-9 to TRBJ2-7; D not certain. The CDR3 has 13 amino acids. Trimming removed 1 base at V and 2 bases at J, with 6 bases between. Germline values: CDR1 SEHNR, CDR2 FQNEAQ (reference sequence). CDR3 nucleotides: TGTGCCAGCAGCTTAGGCAGTCCCTACGAGCAGTACTTC. Its protein product is CASSLGSPYEQYF.

In DNA form, the CDR3 reads TGTGCCAGCAGCTTAGCAGGGCGGGGGGGATCCTACAATGAGCAGTTCTTC. Protein: CASSLAGRGGSYNEQFF. This chain links TRBV7-9 with TRBJ2-1; 9 bases match TRBD2. The CDR3 sequence is 17 residues long. Germline V gene sequence: CDR1 SEHNR, CDR2 FQNEAQ (reference sequence). Germline trimming cut 0 bases from V and 1 base from J; bases unmatched to any gene: 4.

On this clone: One end of the junction fails to match germline, which may point to a read error. This sequence joins TRBV2 and TRBJ1-1; no clear D. Germline V gene data show CDR1 as SNHLY and CDR2 as FYNNEI. This CDR3 has 14 residues. CDR3 nucleotide sequence: TGTGCCAGCATTGAACGAACGATCGCTGCCGGAGCTTTCTTT. This translates into CASIERTIAAGAFF.

This chain links TRBV7-2 with TRBJ1-1; D is undetermined. V was shortened by 4 bases and J by 3 bases, with 9 bases between the two germline ends. The CDR3 length is 13 residues. CDR1 SGHTA and CDR2 FQGNSA come from the germline V gene. The CDR3 reads CASSSQAYTEAFF. The CDR3 nucleotides read TGTGCCAGCAGCTCGCAGGCTTACACTGAAGCTTTCTTT.

This clone was counted once. J is TRBJ1-1 and V is TRBV19; D gene unclear. Trimming left V 5 bases short and J 2 bases short, with 9 bases between. Germline V gene data show CDR1 as LNHDA and CDR2 as SQIVND (reference sequence). CDR3 length equals 13 residues. CDR3 nucleotides: TGTGCCAGTAGTTACGGACTAAACACTGAAGCTTTCTTT. Translating gives CASSYGLNTEAFF.

V usage is TRBV19 and J usage is TRBJ2-2; the match to TRBD1 covers 9 bases. Germline loops: CDR1 LNHDA, CDR2 SQIVND (reference sequence). The CDR3 has 16 residues. Trimming took 4 bases from V and 4 from J; bases not matched to a gene: 7. In nucleotides, the CDR3 is TGTGCCAGTAGTACAAGGACAGGGGCCAGCACCGGGGAGCTGTTTTTT. As protein: CASSTRTGASTGELFF.